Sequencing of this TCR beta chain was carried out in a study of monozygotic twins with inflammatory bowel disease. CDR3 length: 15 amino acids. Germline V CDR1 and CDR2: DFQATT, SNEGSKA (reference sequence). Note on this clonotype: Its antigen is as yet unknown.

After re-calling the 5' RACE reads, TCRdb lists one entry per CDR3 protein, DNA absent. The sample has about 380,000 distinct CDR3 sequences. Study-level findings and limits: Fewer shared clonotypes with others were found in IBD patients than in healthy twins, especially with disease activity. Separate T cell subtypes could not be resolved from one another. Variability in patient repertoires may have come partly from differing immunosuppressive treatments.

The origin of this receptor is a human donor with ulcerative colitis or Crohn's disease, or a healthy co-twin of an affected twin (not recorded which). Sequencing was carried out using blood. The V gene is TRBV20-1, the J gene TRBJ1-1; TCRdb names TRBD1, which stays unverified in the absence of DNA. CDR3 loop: CSASDLQGVFTEAFF.